This T cell receptor beta chain came from a study of regulatory T cells in long-lasting Graves disease (dated by TCRdb to about 2021). Concerning the study at large: Patients with newly diagnosed Graves' disease had been on antithyroid drugs for under 3 months. A total of roughly 33 samples underwent TCR sequencing: around 13 from persistent and approximately 20 from newly diagnosed Graves' disease patients. Peripheral blood TCR sequencing and RNA sequencing compared persistent Graves' disease patients with newly diagnosed Graves' disease patients. The study was registered as a clinical trial and conducted in China.

At least ten counts were recorded for this clonotype. Its antigen is not yet known. Base qualities are not recorded, but no much larger clone differs from it by a single base. This specimen's time point label, per the study, means: newly diagnosed GD, antithyroid drugs for less than 3 months. For both TCR sequencing and RNA sequencing, RNA was extracted from PBMCs using TRIzol. Graves' disease was diagnosed according to American Thyroid Association guidelines. The patients came from an endocrinology department in Xi'an, China. Each patient gave 9 to 10 milliliters of peripheral blood, collected in an EDTA anticoagulant tube. Ficoll Paque Plus density gradient separation was used to isolate PBMCs, and no additional T cell sorting was done. An Agilent 2100 Bioanalyzer and agarose gel were used to assess RNA quality, and a NanoDrop 2000 was used to measure RNA concentration. Trimming at the junction amounts to 2 bases on V and 8 bases on J, and the germline ends lie 21 bases apart. Taken from the germline V gene, the CDR1 and CDR2 loops are MNHEY and SVGEGT. Counted from cysteine to phenylalanine, this CDR3 has 16 amino acids. The read is trimmed to its CDR3 DNA, 48 bases read in frame from base 1.

The paper's findings and limits, for the study overall: The small sample size was acknowledged by the authors as a limitation that may reduce accuracy. The study examined only peripheral blood because the primary lesion, thyroid tissue, could not be accessed. A larger number of public clonotypes was shared among persistent patients (approximately 2,500) than among newly diagnosed patients (approximately 1,000). Persistent Graves' disease patients showed lower TCR Shannon entropy and fewer highly expanded clones than newly diagnosed patients, suggesting clonal expansion. Sequencing and analysis were restricted to the TCR beta chain. TRBV28, TRBJ1-2 and TRBJ2-5 were preferentially used in persistent disease, while TRBV20-1 and TRBJ2-1 were favored in newly diagnosed disease.

Library preparation was by multiplex PCR. The run used an Illumina HiSeq 4000. TCR beta libraries were built with iRepertoire HTBI primers and Arm-PCR amplification of CDR3 regions. PCR products were gel purified before sequencing. The paper's processing steps were these. A total of around 66 TRBV and under 15 TRBJ segments were identified across samples and were used for gene usage analysis of CDR3 amino acid clonotypes. COPE and FqMerger were used to merge filtered high-quality paired reads into contigs. BLAST was used to align contigs to IMGT TRBV, TRBD and TRBJ reference genes, with CDR3 defined following IMGT. Highly expanded clones were defined as clonotypes with a frequency above 0.1%. Repertoire diversity was measured by Shannon entropy, and V-J evenness by the Gini coefficient. A clonotype found in more than one individual was treated as public. The public reads were run again by TCRdb, first through fastp at Q25 and then through MiXCR, and only productive beta chains were kept. CDR3 protein sequences are deduplicated, and each keeps its most common genes and DNA. TCRdb assigned the V and J calls; the authors' analysis was not used. A total of more than 400,000 distinct CDR3 sequences appear in this sample, roughly 17% of them only once. Around 11% of the sample comes from the top ten.

These same records also appear under a second study, on T cells in Graves' hyperthyroidism and ophthalmopathy. As the second publication notes: Stable Graves' hyperthyroidism was defined as no progression to ophthalmopathy during 18 months of follow-up. The hyperthyroidism patients were between 18 and 65 years old and newly diagnosed, with a disease duration of less than 2 months. The study excluded patients with uncontrolled infections, other autoimmune diseases, pregnancy or lactation. Diagnoses were based on clinical symptoms, serum thyroxine and TRAb, thyroid ultrasound and orbital computed tomography. For the first round of RT-PCR on the TCR CDR3, the HTBI primer set was used together with the Qiagen OneStep RT-PCR kit. Most expanded thyroid clonotypes (frequency above 0.001) were also detected in blood, a finding suggesting that blood repertoires may reflect thyroid immune responses. Ophthalmopathy was separated from stable hyperthyroidism by a 13 V-J signature model, with about 86% sensitivity and approximately 84% specificity obtained in cross-validation and 80%/75% obtained in testing. In validation, the model predicted progression to ophthalmopathy with 55% to 71% sensitivity and roughly 72% specificity, a median of 6.5 months before onset. To identify TCR V-J signatures that set the groups apart, the researchers used a discovery cohort of approximately 98 patients, made up of around 40 with Graves' ophthalmopathy and some 60 with stable Graves' hyperthyroidism. Prospective prediction of ophthalmopathy was tested in an independent validation cohort of fewer than 20 hyperthyroidism patients and 15 to 17 patients who later progressed to ophthalmopathy. The 90 or so discovery patients were randomly split 7:3 into training and test sets. In about 6 Graves' hyperthyroidism patients, the study also compared T-cell repertoires from thyroid tissue with T-cell repertoires from blood. Once sampling was done, hyperthyroidism patients were given methimazole at a starting dose of 30 mg daily, whereas ophthalmopathy patients were given high-dose intravenous methylprednisolone. A second multiplex PCR round built the libraries, followed by size selection and purification. The libraries were sequenced on an Illumina HiSeq2000 using paired-end 100 bp reads. SOAPnuke was used to process the raw data, with reads discarded if the reads contained adapters or uncalled bases, had a mean Phred below 15, or lacked an exact constant-primer or identifier match. High-quality paired reads were merged with COPE v1.2.5, and unique nucleotide sequences were defined as clonotypes. MiTCR v1.1 was used to align the clonotypes against IMGT TRBV, TRBD and TRBJ reference segments. The analysis was restricted to V-J combinations with a frequency above 0.0001, which together covered 99.2% of the repertoires. The TCS score was defined as the ratio of F50 (clonal expansion) to E x V (chaos), calculated using BLOSUM62-based TCRdist between CDR3 peptides within each V-J. Welch's t-statistics and random forest reduced roughly 500 V-J features to some 14, which were used in a naive Bayes classifier (R e1071). No statistical method was used to set the sample size in advance, and investigators knew the group allocation. The paper describes TCR Vbeta CDR3 sequencing of some 130 peripheral blood samples, made up of fewer than 50 ophthalmopathy patients, 70 to 75 hyperthyroidism patients and 17 progressor patients.

Recombination connected TRBV6-2 or TRBV6-3 to TRBJ1-2, with TRBD1 perhaps the D gene, on 6 matching bases. The source of this sequence is a woman in her 30s with Graves disease. Donor details come from another sample of the same person, matched by shared clones. This sample comprised peripheral blood mononuclear cells (PBMCs), obtained at new diagnosis, from a patient treated with antithyroid drugs. The nucleotide sequence reads TGTGCCAGCAGTTACAGTCAGAGTTCCAGGGGACGCGGCTACACCTTC. This codes for CASSYSQSSRGRGYTF.